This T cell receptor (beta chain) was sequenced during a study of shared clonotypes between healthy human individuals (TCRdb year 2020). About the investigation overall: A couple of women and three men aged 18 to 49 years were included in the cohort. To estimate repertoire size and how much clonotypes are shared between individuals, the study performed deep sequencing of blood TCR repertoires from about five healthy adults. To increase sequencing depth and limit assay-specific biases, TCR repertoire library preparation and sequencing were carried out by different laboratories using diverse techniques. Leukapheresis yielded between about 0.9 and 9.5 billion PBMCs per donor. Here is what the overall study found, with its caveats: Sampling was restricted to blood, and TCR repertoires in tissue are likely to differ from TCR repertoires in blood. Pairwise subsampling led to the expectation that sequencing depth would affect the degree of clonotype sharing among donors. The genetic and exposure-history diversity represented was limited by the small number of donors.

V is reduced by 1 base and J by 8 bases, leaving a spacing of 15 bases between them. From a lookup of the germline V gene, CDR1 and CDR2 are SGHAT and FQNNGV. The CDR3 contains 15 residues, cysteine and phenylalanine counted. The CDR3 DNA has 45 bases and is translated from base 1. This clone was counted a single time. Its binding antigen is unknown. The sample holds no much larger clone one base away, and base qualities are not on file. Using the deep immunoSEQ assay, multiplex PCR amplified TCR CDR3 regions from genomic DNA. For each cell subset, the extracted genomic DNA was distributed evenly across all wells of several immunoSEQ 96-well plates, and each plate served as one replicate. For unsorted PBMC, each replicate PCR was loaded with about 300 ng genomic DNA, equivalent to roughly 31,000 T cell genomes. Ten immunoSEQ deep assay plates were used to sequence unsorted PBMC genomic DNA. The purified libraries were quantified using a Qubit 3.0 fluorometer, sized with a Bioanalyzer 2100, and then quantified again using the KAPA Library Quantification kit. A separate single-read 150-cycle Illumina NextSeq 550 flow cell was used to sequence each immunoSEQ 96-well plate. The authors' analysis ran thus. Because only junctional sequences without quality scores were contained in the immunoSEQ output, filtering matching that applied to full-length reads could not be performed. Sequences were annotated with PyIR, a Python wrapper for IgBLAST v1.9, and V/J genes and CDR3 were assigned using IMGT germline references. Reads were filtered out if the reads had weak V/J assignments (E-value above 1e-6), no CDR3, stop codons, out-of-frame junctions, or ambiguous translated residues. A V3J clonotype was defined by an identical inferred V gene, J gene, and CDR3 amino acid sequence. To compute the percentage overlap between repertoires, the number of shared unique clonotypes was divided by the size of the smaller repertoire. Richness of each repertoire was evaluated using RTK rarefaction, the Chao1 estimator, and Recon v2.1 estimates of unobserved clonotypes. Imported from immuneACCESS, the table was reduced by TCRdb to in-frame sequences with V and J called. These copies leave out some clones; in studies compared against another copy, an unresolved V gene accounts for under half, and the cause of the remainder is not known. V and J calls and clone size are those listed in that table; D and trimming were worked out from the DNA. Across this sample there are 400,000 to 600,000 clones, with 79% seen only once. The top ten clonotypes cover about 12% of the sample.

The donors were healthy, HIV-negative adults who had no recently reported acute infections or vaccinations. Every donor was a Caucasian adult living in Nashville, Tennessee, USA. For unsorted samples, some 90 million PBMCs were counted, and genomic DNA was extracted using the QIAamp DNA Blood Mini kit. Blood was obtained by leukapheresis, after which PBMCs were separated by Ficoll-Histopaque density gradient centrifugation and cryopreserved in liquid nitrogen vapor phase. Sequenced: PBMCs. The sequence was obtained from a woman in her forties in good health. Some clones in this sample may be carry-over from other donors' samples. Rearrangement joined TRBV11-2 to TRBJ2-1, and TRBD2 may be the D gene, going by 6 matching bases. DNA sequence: TGTGCCAGCAGCTTAGTGCTAGCGACTTGGGATGAGCAGTTCTTC. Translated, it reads CASSLVLATWDEQFF.